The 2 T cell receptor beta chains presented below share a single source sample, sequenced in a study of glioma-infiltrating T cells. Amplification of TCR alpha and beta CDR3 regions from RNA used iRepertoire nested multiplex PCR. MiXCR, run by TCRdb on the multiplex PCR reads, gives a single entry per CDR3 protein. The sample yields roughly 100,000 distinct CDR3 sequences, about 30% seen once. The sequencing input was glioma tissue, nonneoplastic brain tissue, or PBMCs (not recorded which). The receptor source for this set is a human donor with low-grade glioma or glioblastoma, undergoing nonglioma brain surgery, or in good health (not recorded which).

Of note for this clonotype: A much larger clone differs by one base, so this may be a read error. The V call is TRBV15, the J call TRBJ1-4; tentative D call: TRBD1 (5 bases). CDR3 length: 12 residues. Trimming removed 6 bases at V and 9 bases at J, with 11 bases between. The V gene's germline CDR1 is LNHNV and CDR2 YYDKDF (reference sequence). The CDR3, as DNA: TGTGCCACCAGTCAGGGAGAGCAAAAACTGTTTTTT. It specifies CATSQGEQKLFF.

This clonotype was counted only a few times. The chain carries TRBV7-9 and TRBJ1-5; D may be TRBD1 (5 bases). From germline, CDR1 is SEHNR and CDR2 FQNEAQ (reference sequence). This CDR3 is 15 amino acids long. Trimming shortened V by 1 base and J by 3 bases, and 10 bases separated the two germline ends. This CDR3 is CASSLGSGPNQPQHF. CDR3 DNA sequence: TGTGCCAGCAGCTTAGGATCAGGGCCCAATCAGCCCCAGCATTTT. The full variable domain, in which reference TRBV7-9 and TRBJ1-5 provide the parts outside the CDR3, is DTGVSQNPRHKITKRGQNVTFRCDPISEHNRLYWYRQTLGQGPEFLTYFQNEAQLEKSRLLSDRFSAERPKGSFSTLEIQRTEQGDSAMYLCASSLGSGPNQPQHFGDGTRLSIL.